These 6 T cell receptor beta chains share one sample of origin, sequenced in a study of blood T cell repertoires in COVID-19. Here immunoSEQ multiplex PCR was the method, and the copy in TCRdb shows in-frame clones only, minus some. The table shows 110,000 to 150,000 clones, with 80% to 90% occurring only once. Sequencing was done on a sample of peripheral blood. The receptors stem from a woman aged 60-75 years with active COVID-19.

The count of this clone is one. This chain uses TRBV4-2 with TRBJ2-2; D remains ambiguous. V was pared by 2 bases and J by 5 bases, with 3 bases between. The CDR3 length is 12 residues. In germline, CDR1 is LGHNA, CDR2 YNFKEQ. The CDR3 loop is CASSQPTGELFF. CDR3 bases: TGTGCCAGCAGCCAACCAACCGGGGAGCTGTTTTTT.

This sequence joins TRBV24-1 and TRBJ2-1, with TRBD2 identical over 11 bases. V was clipped by 4 bases and J by 9 bases; unmatched bases: 16. CDR1 KGHDR and CDR2 SFDVKD come from the germline V gene. CDR3 length: 18 residues. The CDR3 DNA is TGTGCCACCAGTGACAGGACTTTAGCGGGAGGGCCCGTTGTTGAGCAGTTCTTC. Amino acid sequence: CATSDRTLAGGPVVEQFF.

This sequence joins TRBV27 and TRBJ1-2; D may be TRBD1 (6 bases). CDR1 MNHEY and CDR2 SMNVEV come from the germline V gene (reference sequence). With 3 bases removed from V and 1 base from J, the gap between germline ends came to 9 bases. This CDR3 comprises 14 residues. CDR3 nucleotides: TGTGCCAGCAGTTTGAACAGGGTTAACTATGGCTACACCTTC. It encodes CASSLNRVNYGYTF.

The V call is TRBV6-2 or TRBV6-3, the J call TRBJ2-7; TRBD2 agrees at 11 bases. The CDR3 extends over 17 amino acids. Germline CDR1 reads MNHEY; CDR2 reads SVGEGT. Losses at the gene ends were 0 bases for V and 3 bases for J; bases not matched to a gene: 7. CDR3 bases: TGTGCCAGCAGTTACTCGGATAGCGGGAGGGCCCGCTACGAGCAGTACTTC. Protein: CASSYSDSGRARYEQYF.

The gene calls are TRBV7-6 and TRBJ1-1; 7 nucleotides align to TRBD1. The CDR3 is 15 residues long. The V gene end was trimmed by 5 bases and the J gene end by 0 bases; junction bases not matched to a gene: 6. Germline CDR1 reads SGHVS; CDR2 reads FNYEAQ. CDR3 in amino acids: CASSPGTAMNTEAFF. CDR3 coding DNA: TGTGCCAGCAGCCCGGGGACAGCCATGAACACTGAAGCTTTCTTT.

The chain links TRBV10-2 to TRBJ2-3, with D unresolved. The CDR3 length is 12 residues. V was pared by 5 bases and J by 4 bases, with 7 bases between. Germline loops: CDR1 WSHSY, CDR2 SAAADI. The CDR3 nucleotides are TGCGCCAGCAGTCCAGGCCCAGATACGCAGTATTTT. Its translation is CASSPGPDTQYF.